These 10 T cell receptor beta chains originate from one sample sequenced in a study of CD8+ T cells in alopecia areata. Investigators isolated RNA and reverse transcribed it into cDNA to act as the sequencing template. Profiled with immunoSEQ multiplex PCR; TCRdb holds only in-frame clones, not every one. The sample gives about 210,000 clones, over 60% of which show up once; about 4.2% is in the top ten. Documented treatment: oral pan-JAK inhibitor, 5-10 mg twice daily. Here the sequenced sample was CD4+ T cells sorted from blood, taken at week 4, from a patient treated with tofacitinib. These receptors all stem from a human donor with alopecia areata.

The rearrangement uses TRBV30 and TRBJ1-6; no reliable D call. The CDR3 is 16 amino acids. Germline values: CDR1 GTSNPN, CDR2 SVGIG (reference sequence). Trimming left V 0 bases short and J 7 bases short, with 16 bases between. Here the CDR3 DNA reads TGTGCCTGGAGTGTGATGCACAGTTCGACCAATTCACCCCTCCACTTT. It codes for CAWSVMHSSTNSPLHF.

V and J are TRBV29-1 and TRBJ2-7; D tentatively reads TRBD1 or TRBD2 (5 bases each). The CDR3 extends over 12 amino acids. The V end was cut by 7 bases, the J end by 2 bases, with 12 bases between. Germline assignment: CDR1 SQVTM and CDR2 ANQGSEA. The CDR3 loop is CSARDGPYEQYF. CDR3 in DNA: TGCAGCGCCCGGGACGGCCCCTACGAGCAGTACTTC.

In regard to this clone: This CDR3 is also generated by other DNA sequences in the sample. The rearrangement uses TRBV4-3 and TRBJ1-2, with D hard to call. The V gene's germline CDR1 is LGHNA and CDR2 YSLEER. The CDR3 consists of 12 residues. Trimming pared 0 bases from V and 5 bases from J, leaving 4 bases between. The CDR3 DNA follows: TGCGCCAGCAGCCAAGAAGGGTATGGCTACACCTTC. The encoded protein is CASSQEGYGYTF.

In nucleotides, the CDR3 is TGCGCCAGCAGTGAGCCCACCAATACGCAGTATTTT. Its translation is CASSEPTNTQYF. The chain recombines TRBV10-2 with TRBJ2-3, with unresolved D. CDR1 WSHSY and CDR2 SAAADI come from the germline V gene. V dropped 2 bases and J dropped 7 bases, with 7 bases sitting between them. The CDR3 length is 12 residues.

The chain uses TRBV7-2 and TRBJ2-1; 16 bases map to TRBD2. This CDR3 spans 19 amino acids. Germline loops: CDR1 SGHTA, CDR2 FQGNSA. The V gene end was trimmed by 8 bases and the J gene end by 7 bases; junction bases not matched to a gene: 17. The CDR3 reads CASQLVLGTSGGARNEQFF. The CDR3 DNA is TGTGCCAGCCAGCTTGTCCTAGGGACTAGCGGGGGGGCCAGAAATGAGCAGTTCTTC.

V gene TRBV2 combines with J gene TRBJ2-5; tentatively, D is TRBD2 (6 bases). Trimming stripped 5 bases from V and 4 bases from J, with 14 bases between. CDR3 length: 14 amino acids. Per the germline V gene, CDR1 is SNHLY and CDR2 is FYNNEI. This CDR3 is CASSWDFGAETQYF. CDR3 nucleotide sequence: TGTGCCAGCAGTTGGGACTTCGGCGCAGAGACCCAGTACTTC.

This clone was seen a few times. V gene TRBV4-1 combines with J gene TRBJ2-7; D ambiguous. CDR1 and CDR2 (germline): MGHRA, YSYEKL. V was cut by 4 bases and J by 4 bases, with 11 bases left in between. CDR3 length: 13 residues. CDR3 sequence: CASSPRGGYEQYF. DNA for the CDR3: TGCGCCAGCAGCCCGAGAGGTGGATACGAGCAGTACTTC.

The rearrangement uses TRBV4-2 and TRBJ2-7; D possibly corresponds to TRBD1 (6 bases). Germline loops: CDR1 LGHNA, CDR2 YNFKEQ. The CDR3 runs to 14 residues. V was clipped by 4 bases and J by 2 bases, with 12 bases between them. The CDR3 protein is CASSPRTAPYEQYF. CDR3 DNA sequence: TGTGCCAGCAGCCCCCGGACAGCCCCCTACGAGCAGTACTTC.

This clone was detected only a few times. This chain joins TRBV7-2 and TRBJ2-1; TRBD2 matches 11 bases. The germline gives CDR1 SGHTA, CDR2 FQGNSA. The CDR3 runs to 15 residues. The V segment lost 5 bases and the J segment 9 bases; nucleotides outside the gene matches: 9. The CDR3, as DNA: TGTGCCAGCAGCCTAGGAACTAGCGGGGGATTTGAGCAGTTCTTC. Amino acids: CASSLGTSGGFEQFF.

The V call is TRBV18, the J call TRBJ1-6; D call uncertain. Between the trimmed V and J ends, which lost 2 bases and 10 bases, there was a span of 12 bases. The CDR3 is made up of 14 amino acids. The germline V gene encodes CDR1 KGHSH and CDR2 LQKENI. Here the CDR3 reads CASSPEAMGSPLHF. The CDR3 DNA reads as TGTGCCAGCTCACCAGAAGCTATGGGGTCACCCCTCCACTTT.